The present entry profiles one T cell receptor (beta chain) with its context. This entry belongs to a study of T cells after yellow fever vaccination. V lost 4 bases to trimming and J lost 7 bases; unmatched junction nucleotides: 13. CDR1 and CDR2 from the germline V gene are SGHRS and YFSETQ. The CDR3 is made up of 16 amino acids. MiXCR, applied by TCRdb to the 5' RACE reads, yields one record per CDR3 protein. The table has some 350,000 distinct CDR3 sequences, approximately 10% seen once; the top ten hold roughly a sixth. The J gene is TRBJ2-1, the V gene TRBV5-1; 8 bases map to TRBD1. The input for sequencing was PBMCs, taken on the day of the first yellow fever vaccination. This sequence originates from a man between 18 and 35 years old who received the YFV17D yellow fever vaccine. This CDR3 reads CASSRGQDGIVNEQFF. The DNA for the CDR3 is TGCGCCAGCAGCCGGGGACAGGATGGGATAGTGAATGAGCAGTTCTTC.